This T cell receptor beta chain was identified during a study of blood T cell repertoires in COVID-19 (dated by TCRdb to 2019 to 2021). In the study overall: Samples from collaborators originated in the United States, Italy and Spain and spanned both the acute and convalescent phases of COVID-19. The material from the prospective study consisted of cDNA or gDNA derived from T cells, B-cell-depleted T cells, or PBMCs. The dataset comprised deeply sampled blood TCRbeta repertoires from subjects exposed to, actively infected with, or recovered from COVID-19. The repertoires were made available in a free public database intended to serve as a resource for research on the immune response to SARS-CoV-2. Samples were obtained from the ongoing ImmuneRACE study (first 160 participants) and from about 1,300 subjects provided by 6 global collaborators. A de-identified subject ID, COVID-19 status, age in years and sex were almost always included in the sample metadata. Where available, HLA class I and class II types were obtained from metadata supplied by the sample provider rather than from assay-based typing.

The collaborating institutions used their own protocols to collect whole blood in K2EDTA tubes. Collaborator samples were shipped for TCRbeta analysis as frozen whole blood, isolated PBMCs, or DNA extracted from either sample type. To note about this clone: Its cognate antigen has yet to be identified. Per-base quality was not reported, and no clone a single base away is much larger than it.

As encoded in the germline V gene, CDR1 is SGDLS while CDR2 is YYNGEE. The CDR3 runs 16 residues from the cysteine to the phenylalanine. The read is trimmed to its CDR3 DNA, 48 bases read in frame from base 1. V was cut back by 3 bases and J by 1 base, leaving a gap of 16 bases between them. What the study reported, not specific to this receptor: Clinical and demographic metadata were provided uncurated, with the amount varying by source and participant.

TCRbeta CDR3 regions were amplified from genomic DNA using the immunoSEQ Assay, a bias-controlled multiplex PCR. The authors' analysis ran thus. The number of nucleated cells in each sample was estimated by amplification of reference gene primers within the assay. To quantify the absolute abundance of each unique TCRbeta CDR3 rearrangement, sequence reads were collapsed and filtered. For each sample, productive Simpson clonality was calculated by taking the square root of Simpson's diversity index across productive rearrangements. TCRdb took this table from immuneACCESS and kept in-frame rearrangements with V and J called. Such tables lack part of the clones; where checked against another copy, unresolved V genes explain under half of the gap, and the rest is unexplained. From that table come the V and J calls and clone size; the DNA was used to work out D and trimming. Across this sample there are 220,000 or so clones, with around 81% seen only once. The ten largest make up 4.5% to 7% of the sample.

The sequence joins TRBV9 to TRBJ2-5; the best D guess is TRBD2, with 5 bases matching. The clonotype comes from a woman aged 70-85 years with acute or convalescent COVID-19. The sequenced sample consisted of peripheral blood. The CDR3 corresponds to CASSAAVATPQETQYF. The DNA sequence reads TGTGCCAGCAGCGCAGCCGTAGCGACCCCCCAAGAGACCCAGTACTTC.